What follows are 23 T cell receptor beta chains derived from one specimen sequenced in a study of cytomegalovirus exposure and HLA in healthy donors. 13 Jbeta primers and 60 Vbeta primers were used for the PCR. The table came from immunoSEQ multiplex PCR; TCRdb's copy has only in-frame clones and leaves some out. The sample holds 150,000 to 200,000 clones, 80% to 85% seen once. Sequencing input: PBMCs. The receptor source for this set is a woman younger than 30 in good health and CMV-seropositive.

The chain uses TRBV5-4 and TRBJ2-2; 7 positions agree with TRBD2. CDR3 size: 13 residues. V shed 5 bases and J 6 bases; nucleotides not matched to a gene: 4. The germline gives CDR1 SGHNT, CDR2 YYREEE (reference sequence). CDR3 bases: TGTGCCAGCAGTCCGCTAGCGGCCGGGGAGCTGTTTTTT. Residues: CASSPLAAGELFF. Complete variable domain (other parts from reference TRBV5-4 and TRBJ2-2): ETGVTQSPTHLIKTRGQQVTLRCSSQSGHNTVSWYQQALGQGPQFIFQYYREEENGRGNFPPRFSGLQFPNYSSELNVNALELDDSALYLCASSPLAAGELFFGEGSRLTVL.

In its sample, this clone was seen once. A read error may produce the germline difference seen at one junction end. The J gene is TRBJ1-6, the V gene TRBV7-9; TRBD1 aligns across 8 bases. The CDR3 is 16 amino acids. Germline loops: CDR1 SEHNR, CDR2 FQNEAQ (reference sequence). Written as DNA, the CDR3 is TGTTCCAGCAGCTTAGATAAACAGGGGGATGGTTCACCCCTCCACTTT. It codes for CSSSLDKQGDGSPLHF.

This clone was seen only once. The rearrangement joins TRBV7-9 to TRBJ2-5; 12 bases are a match to TRBD2. CDR1 and CDR2 (germline): SEHNR, FQNEAQ (reference sequence). CDR3 length equals 16 residues. Germline trimming cut 8 bases from V and 5 bases from J; bases unmatched to any gene: 12. CDR3 loop: CASGPSGGGSVETQYF. DNA of the CDR3: TGTGCCAGCGGACCTAGCGGGGGGGGGTCGGTGGAGACCCAGTACTTC.

The V gene is TRBV4-1, the J gene TRBJ1-2; a weak D match, TRBD1 (5 bases). There are 16 residues in the CDR3. V lost 2 bases to trimming and J lost 0 bases, with 13 bases between them. CDR1 is MGHRA, CDR2 YSYEKL, per germline. The CDR3 DNA sequence: TGCGCCAGCAGCCAAAGGAGGGACGGATCTAACTATGGCTACACCTTC. This gives the protein CASSQRRDGSNYGYTF.

The chain is built from TRBV19 and TRBJ1-1; 12 positions agree with TRBD1. The ends lost 5 bases at V and 10 bases at J; junction bases unmatched: 5. Germline values: CDR1 LNHDA, CDR2 SQIVND (reference sequence). This CDR3 is 13 amino acids long. The CDR3 is CASSEGQGARAFF. DNA of the CDR3: TGTGCCAGTAGTGAGGGACAGGGGGCGCGAGCTTTCTTT.

V gene TRBV2 combines with J gene TRBJ1-5; D gene uncertain. CDR3 length equals 13 residues. The germline V and J ends were trimmed by 7 bases and 9 bases, with 16 bases remaining between them. Germline V gene lookup returns CDR1 SNHLY and CDR2 FYNNEI. CDR3 sequence: CASTLDKRLPQHF. CDR3 nucleotide sequence: TGTGCCAGCACCCTAGATAAAAGGTTGCCCCAGCATTTT.

This clone was found a few times. The chain couples TRBV4-1 to TRBJ2-7, with 8 bases that match TRBD1. Trimming cost V 1 base and J 2 bases; bases outside gene matches: 7. The CDR3 consists of 16 residues. Germline lookup yields CDR1 MGHRA and CDR2 YSYEKL. The CDR3 sequence: CASSQVGTGQTYEQYF. The CDR3 bases are TGCGCCAGCAGCCAAGTCGGGACAGGACAAACCTACGAGCAGTACTTC.

This CDR3 is CASSVDGRRDTEAFF. In DNA, the CDR3 is TGTGCCAGCAGCGTAGATGGACGGAGGGACACTGAAGCTTTCTTT. The V call is TRBV9, the J call TRBJ1-1; D not certain. V lost 0 bases and J lost 3, with 12 bases in between. CDR3 size: 15 residues. Germline assignment: CDR1 SGDLS and CDR2 YYNGEE.

This sequence joins TRBV5-1 and TRBJ2-3; TRBD1 is a possible D gene (6 bases). Germline loops: CDR1 SGHRS, CDR2 YFSETQ. The CDR3 loop spans 16 amino acids. V was trimmed by 3 bases and J by 0 bases, leaving 14 bases between them. CDR3 protein: CASSYLTGLSTDTQYF. The CDR3 DNA follows: TGCGCCAGCAGCTACCTAACAGGGCTTAGCACAGATACGCAGTATTTT.

The rearrangement uses TRBV5-5 and TRBJ2-7; 8 bases map to TRBD1. The CDR3 has 12 residues. Losses at the gene ends were 4 bases for V and 5 bases for J; bases not matched to a gene: 2. Germline CDR1 is SGHKS and CDR2 is YYEKEE (reference sequence). The DNA for the CDR3 is TGTGCCAGCAGCCTGACAGGGGACGAGCAGTACGTC. Translated, it gives CASSLTGDEQYV.

The chain couples TRBV7-9 to TRBJ2-1; 7 nucleotides agree with TRBD2. This CDR3 is built from 15 residues. Germline V lookup: CDR1 SEHNR, CDR2 FQNEAQ (reference sequence). J was trimmed by 5 bases and V by 9 bases; bases with no gene match: 13. The CDR3 spells CASKILRGENNEQFF. In nucleotides, the CDR3 is TGTGCCAGTAAAATACTTCGGGGGGAAAACAATGAGCAGTTCTTC.

This sequence joins TRBV2 and TRBJ2-5; possibly TRBD2 for D (5 bases). Germline CDR1 and CDR2: SNHLY and FYNNEI. The CDR3 contains 14 residues. V was clipped by 6 bases and J by 0 bases, with 11 bases between them. DNA for the CDR3: TGTGCCAGCAGGCGAAGCGGTAACCAAGAGACCCAGTACTTC. Amino acids: CASRRSGNQETQYF.

The chain employs TRBV5-1 and TRBJ2-1; 7 bases match TRBD2. The CDR3 spans 15 residues. Germline V gives CDR1 SGHRS, CDR2 YFSETQ. The V and J ends lost 2 bases and 3 bases, in that order; junction bases with no gene match: 5. The CDR3 sequence is CASSFVGGYYNEQFF. For the CDR3, the DNA is TGCGCCAGCAGCTTCGTCGGGGGGTACTACAATGAGCAGTTCTTC. The full variable domain, its missing parts supplied by reference TRBV5-1 and TRBJ2-1, is KAGVTQTPRYLIKTRGQQVTLSCSPISGHRSVSWYQQTPGQGLQFLFEYFSETQRNKGNFPGRFSGRQFSNSRSEMNVSTLELGDSALYLCASSFVGGYYNEQFFGPGTRLTVL.

This clone was found a few times. The CDR3 loop reads CASGGLDTEAFF. Written as DNA, the CDR3 is TGTGCCAGCGGAGGGTTGGACACTGAAGCTTTCTTT. This chain joins TRBV9 and TRBJ1-1; D is undetermined. In germline, CDR1 is SGDLS, CDR2 YYNGEE. This CDR3 contains 12 residues. V was trimmed by 7 bases and J by 3 bases, leaving 10 bases between them.

The chain recombines TRBV6-5 with TRBJ2-3; no clear D. CDR3 length: 13 amino acids. CDR1 and CDR2 from the germline V gene are MNHEY and SVGAGI. Trimming cost V 1 base and J 2 bases, with 4 bases left between them. The CDR3 region has the DNA TGTGCCAGCAGTTACTTATACACAGATACGCAGTATTTT. Its protein is CASSYLYTDTQYF.

V usage is TRBV11-3 and J usage is TRBJ1-6; 11 nucleotides line up with TRBD1. With V trimmed by 3 bases and J by 9 bases, 1 base remained unmatched. CDR1 SGHNT and CDR2 YENEEA come from the germline V gene. The CDR3 is made up of 14 amino acids. As DNA, the CDR3 is TGTGCCAGCAGCTTCGGGACAGGGGGTTCACCCCTCCACTTT. Amino acid sequence: CASSFGTGGSPLHF.

The chain employs TRBV9 and TRBJ2-3; no definite D call. From germline, CDR1 is SGDLS and CDR2 YYNGEE. The CDR3 sequence is 12 residues long. Trimming left V 3 bases short and J 6 bases short, with 8 bases between. The CDR3 region is CASSGLRDTQYF. CDR3 DNA sequence: TGTGCCAGCAGCGGTCTGAGGGATACGCAGTATTTT. Full variable domain (remainder filled in from reference TRBV9 and TRBJ2-3): DSGVTQTPKHLITATGQRVTLRCSPRSGDLSVYWYQQSLDQGLQFLIQYYNGEERAKGNILERFSAQQFPDLHSELNLSSLELGDSALYFCASSGLRDTQYFGPGTRLTVL.

V usage is TRBV11-2 and J usage is TRBJ1-2; D ambiguous. Trimming shortened V by 1 base and J by 13 bases, and 16 bases separated the two germline ends. The CDR3 is 13 amino acids. Germline CDR1 reads SGHAT; CDR2 reads FQNNGV. In DNA, the CDR3 is TGTGCCAGCAGCTTAGGGTTCGGTAGTCTCCTCACCTTC. It encodes CASSLGFGSLLTF.

This chain uses TRBV7-8 with TRBJ1-5; D is unclear. Germline loops: CDR1 SGHVS, CDR2 FQNEAQ. The CDR3 contains 13 residues. The germline V and J ends were trimmed by 5 bases and 7 bases, with 12 bases remaining between them. CDR3 nucleotides: TGTGCCAGCAGCCCTACGGCGGGACAGCCCCAGCATTTT. This codes for CASSPTAGQPQHF.

J is TRBJ2-7 and V is TRBV27; 8 bases match TRBD1. The V segment lost 5 bases and the J segment 5 bases; nucleotides outside the gene matches: 5. Germline CDR1 and CDR2: MNHEY and SMNVEV (reference sequence). The CDR3 is 13 residues long. In DNA, the CDR3 is TGTGCCAGCAGTGAGACAGGGGTCCACGAGCAGTACTTC. It specifies CASSETGVHEQYF.

The chain's CDR3 is CASSRGGRGETQYF. CDR3 nucleotides: TGCGCCAGCAGCCGAGGAGGGCGGGGGGAGACCCAGTACTTC. The chain has TRBV5-1 and TRBJ2-5; 7 bases are a match to TRBD2. This CDR3 contains 14 residues. In germline, CDR1 is SGHRS, CDR2 YFSETQ. J was trimmed by 5 bases and V by 4 bases; bases with no gene match: 8. Drawing the rest from reference TRBV5-1 and TRBJ2-5, the complete variable domain is KAGVTQTPRYLIKTRGQQVTLSCSPISGHRSVSWYQQTPGQGLQFLFEYFSETQRNKGNFPGRFSGRQFSNSRSEMNVSTLELGDSALYLCASSRGGRGETQYFGPGTRLLVL.

V gene TRBV7-2 combines with J gene TRBJ1-5; D remains unclear. The CDR3 is made up of 14 amino acids. Germline CDR1 and CDR2: SGHTA and FQGNSA. V was clipped by 5 bases and J by 6 bases, with 14 bases between them. The CDR3 coding sequence is TGTGCCAGCAGCCCGCAGGTTTTGGGTCAGCCCCAGCATTTT. Translated: CASSPQVLGQPQHF.

This chain links TRBV6-4 with TRBJ2-3, with 7 bases identical to TRBD2. The germline CDR1 and CDR2 sequences are MRHNA and SNTAGT. The CDR3 spans 14 residues. J lost 2 bases, V lost 5 bases, and 4 bases had no gene match. This CDR3 reads CASSFGLDTDTQYF. The CDR3 DNA sequence: TGTGCCAGCAGTTTTGGACTAGACACAGATACGCAGTATTTT.